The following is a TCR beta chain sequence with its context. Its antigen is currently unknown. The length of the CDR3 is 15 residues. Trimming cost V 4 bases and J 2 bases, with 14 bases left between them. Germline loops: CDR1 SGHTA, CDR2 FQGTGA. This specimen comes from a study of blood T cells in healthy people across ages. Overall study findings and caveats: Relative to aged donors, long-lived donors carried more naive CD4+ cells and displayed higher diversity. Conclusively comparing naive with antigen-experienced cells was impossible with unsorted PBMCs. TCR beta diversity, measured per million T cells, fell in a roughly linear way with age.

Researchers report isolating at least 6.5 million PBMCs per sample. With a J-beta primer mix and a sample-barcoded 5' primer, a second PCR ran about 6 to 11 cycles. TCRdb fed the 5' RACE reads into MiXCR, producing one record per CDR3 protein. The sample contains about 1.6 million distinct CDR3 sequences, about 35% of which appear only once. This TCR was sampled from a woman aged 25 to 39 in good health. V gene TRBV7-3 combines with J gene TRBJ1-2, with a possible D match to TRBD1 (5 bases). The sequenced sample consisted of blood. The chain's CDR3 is CASSSHGAQNYGYTF. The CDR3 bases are TGTGCCAGCAGCTCGCACGGGGCTCAAAACTATGGCTACACCTTC.